This T cell receptor (beta chain) was found in a study of T cells after yellow fever vaccination. Study-wide results and caveats: Subsequent to the booster, the majority of primary-vaccination clones reappeared (96% CD4, about 90% CD8).

UMIs were added to TCR cDNA along with a universal primer site when it was made by 5'RACE template switching. TCRdb reanalysed the 5' RACE reads using MiXCR and keeps one entry per CDR3 protein. Among some 320,000 distinct CDR3 sequences listed, approximately 11% were seen once. This clonotype was found a few times. What it binds is not known. The CDR3 is 13 amino acids. Germline V gene lookup returns CDR1 SGHAT and CDR2 FQNNGV. Trimming stripped 2 bases from V and 6 bases from J, with 9 bases between. The TCR comes from a young man who received the YFV17D yellow fever vaccine. The V and J genes are TRBV11-2 and TRBJ2-3; maybe TRBD1 (5 bases). The sample in question was CD4+ T cells sorted from PBMCs, obtained 45 days after the yellow fever booster vaccination. Here the CDR3 DNA reads TGTGCCAGCAGCTTACTGACAGCCGATACGCAGTATTTT. Protein: CASSLLTADTQYF.